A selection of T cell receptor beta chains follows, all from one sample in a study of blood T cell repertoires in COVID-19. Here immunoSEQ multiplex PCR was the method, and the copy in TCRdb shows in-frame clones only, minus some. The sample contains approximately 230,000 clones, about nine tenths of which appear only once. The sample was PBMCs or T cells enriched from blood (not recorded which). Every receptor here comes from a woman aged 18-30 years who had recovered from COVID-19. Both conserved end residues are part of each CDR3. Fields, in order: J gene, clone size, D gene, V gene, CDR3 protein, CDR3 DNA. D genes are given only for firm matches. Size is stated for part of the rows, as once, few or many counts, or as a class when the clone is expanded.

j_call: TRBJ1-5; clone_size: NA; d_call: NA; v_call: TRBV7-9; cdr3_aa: CATQPGAAGQPQHF; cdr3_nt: TGTGCCACCCAGCCGGGAGCCGCGGGGCAGCCCCAGCATTTT
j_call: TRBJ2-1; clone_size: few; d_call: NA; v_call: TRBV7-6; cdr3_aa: CASSLASRLVYNEQFF; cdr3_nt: TGTGCCAGCAGCTTAGCCTCTAGGCTTGTCTACAATGAGCAGTTCTTC
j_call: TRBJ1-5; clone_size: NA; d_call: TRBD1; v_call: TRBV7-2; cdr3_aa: CASSLDRDRVNQPQHF; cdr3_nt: TGTGCCAGCAGCTTAGACCGGGACAGGGTCAATCAGCCCCAGCATTTT
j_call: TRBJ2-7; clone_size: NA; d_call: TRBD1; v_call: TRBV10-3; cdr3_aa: CAITWDRKTYEQYF; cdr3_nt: TGTGCCATCACTTGGGACAGGAAAACCTACGAGCAGTACTTC
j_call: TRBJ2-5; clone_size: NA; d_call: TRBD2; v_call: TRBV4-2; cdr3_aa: CASSQDLSGGAKETQYF; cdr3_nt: TGTGCCAGCAGCCAAGACCTGAGCGGGGGGGCCAAAGAGACCCAGTACTTC
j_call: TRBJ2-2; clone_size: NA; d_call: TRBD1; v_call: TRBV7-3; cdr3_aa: CASSPGTGGVTGELFF; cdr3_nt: TGTGCCAGCAGCCCTGGGACAGGGGGGGTCACCGGGGAGCTGTTTTTT
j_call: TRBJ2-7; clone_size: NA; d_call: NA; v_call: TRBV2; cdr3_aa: CASTDRLYEQYF; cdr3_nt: TGTGCCAGCACCGACAGGTTATACGAGCAGTACTTC
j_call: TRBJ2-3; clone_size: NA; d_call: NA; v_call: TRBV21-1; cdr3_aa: CASSKVLDRGEDTQYF; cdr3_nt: TGTGCCAGCAGCAAAGTTCTGGACAGGGGCGAAGATACGCAGTATTTT
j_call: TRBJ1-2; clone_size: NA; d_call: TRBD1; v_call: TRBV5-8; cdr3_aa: CASSTGQTFVYGYTF; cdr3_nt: TGTGCCAGCAGCACGGGACAGACTTTCGTCTATGGCTACACCTTC
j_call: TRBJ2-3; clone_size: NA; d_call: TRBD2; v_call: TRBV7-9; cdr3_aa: CASSFSGTADTQYF; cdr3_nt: TGTGCCAGCAGCTTTAGCGGGACCGCAGATACGCAGTATTTT